A selection of T cell receptor beta chains follows, all from one sample in a study of graft-versus-host responses after intestinal transplantation. The assay was immunoSEQ multiplex PCR, and TCRdb's table has in-frame clones only and misses some. The top ten hold 0.55% to 0.8% of the sample, which has tens of thousands of clones, about 90% seen once. Antigens for these TCRs are unknown. This material consisted of unstimulated CD4+ T cells sorted from spleen or lymph node cells, taken before transplant. These receptors all stem from a human donor who was the organ donor for an intestinal transplant. The CDR3 runs from the conserved cysteine through the conserved F or W. D genes are given only for firm matches. A clone size is listed for some rows: how often the clone was seen (once, few, many), or a class if it is expanded.

TRBV9	TRBJ2-2	once	-	TGTGCCAGCAGCGTAGATAGGAACACCGGGGAGCTGTTTTTT	CASSVDRNTGELFF
TRBV5-1	TRBJ2-7	-	TRBD1	TGCGCCAGCAGCATAACGCCGGGACAGGGGGCGAGTGAGCAGTACTTC	CASSITPGQGASEQYF
TRBV7-6	TRBJ1-1	-	TRBD1	TGTGCCAGCAGCGAAAAGGGGGCGCGGGGATTGAACACTGAAGCTTTCTTT	CASSEKGARGLNTEAFF
TRBV10-3	TRBJ2-5	-	TRBD2	TGTGCCATCAGTGATAGTGGTAGCGGGAGTCGAGAGACCCAGTACTTC	CAISDSGSGSRETQYF
TRBV6-5	TRBJ1-2	few	-	TGTGCCAGCAGTTACGGGGAGGGTCTTTCCCGCTATGGCTACACCTTC	CASSYGEGLSRYGYTF
TRBV5-1	TRBJ1-1	-	-	TGCGCCAGCAGTGGGCAGGGTGGTACTGAAGCTTTCTTT	CASSGQGGTEAFF
TRBV18	TRBJ2-7	-	TRBD2	TGTGCCAGCTCGCTAGCGGGAGGGACCTACGAGCAGTACTTC	CASSLAGGTYEQYF
TRBV18	TRBJ1-1	-	-	TGTGCCAGCTCACCACCGTCGGGGTTAGCTTTCTTT	CASSPPSGLAFF
TRBV7-2	TRBJ2-3	-	TRBD2	TGTGCCAGCAGCCGACAGCGGGAGATGAGAGATACGCAGTATTTT	CASSRQREMRDTQYF
TRBV5-6	TRBJ2-5	-	TRBD2	TGTGCCAGCAGCTTGGTTACGTTCAGGGAGGGGGAGACCCAGTACTTC	CASSLVTFREGETQYF
TRBV11-3	TRBJ2-2	-	TRBD2	TGTGCCAGCAGCTTAGATCTCGGACTAGCGGGAGGGCCAAGTACCGGGGAGCTGTTTTTT	CASSLDLGLAGGPSTGELFF
TRBV5-5	TRBJ2-7	-	TRBD2	TGTGCCAGCAGCTTTATTAAGGGACTAGCGGGACCTGGCTCCTACGAGCAGTACTTC	CASSFIKGLAGPGSYEQYF
TRBV21-1	TRBJ1-4	-	-	TGTGCCAGCAGCCAGCCCGACAGTTGTGAAAAACTGTTTTTT	CASSQPDSCEKLFF
TRBV19	TRBJ1-2	few	-	TGTGCCAGTACAAACAGTCGAGGCTACACCTTC	CASTNSRGYTF
TRBV5-4	TRBJ2-3	-	TRBD1	TGTGCCAGCAGTCTTGAGACAGGGACCCAAGCAGATACGCAGTATTTT	CASSLETGTQADTQYF
TRBV5-1	TRBJ2-7	-	-	TGCGCCAGCAGCTTGGACCCGACTTCCTACGAGCAGTACTTC	CASSLDPTSYEQYF
TRBV27	TRBJ2-1	-	TRBD1	TGTGCCAGCGGCCGGGACAGGTATTACAATGAGCAGTTCTTC	CASGRDRYYNEQFF
TRBV5-4	TRBJ2-5	-	TRBD2	TGTGCCAGCAGCCCCCGGACTAGAAGTCAAGAGACCCAGTACTTC	CASSPRTRSQETQYF
TRBV29-1	TRBJ2-3	once	TRBD1	TGCAGCGTTGGTGGGACAGGGGTCACAGATACGCAGTATTTT	CSVGGTGVTDTQYF
TRBV5-1	TRBJ1-4	-	-	TGCGCCAGCAGCTTGGGTGGACAAATTAATGAAAAACTGTTTTTT	CASSLGGQINEKLFF
TRBV7-2	TRBJ2-2	-	TRBD2	TGTGCCAGCAGCCGACTAGCGGGAGCAGGGGAGCTGTTTTTT	CASSRLAGAGELFF
TRBV9	TRBJ2-7	-	TRBD1	TGTGCCAGCAGCGTAGGCGTCGGACAGGGCGTCTACGAGCAGTACTTC	CASSVGVGQGVYEQYF
TRBV18	TRBJ2-6	-	-	TGTGCCAGCTCACCGAGTCCCCCCTCTGGGGCCAACGTCCTGACTTTC	CASSPSPPSGANVLTF
TRBV7-2	TRBJ2-5	-	-	TGTGCCAGCAGCGAACAGGCAGGGGGCGGGAGGGCCAAGGAGACCCAGTACTTC	CASSEQAGGGRAKETQYF
TRBV28	TRBJ2-7	-	TRBD2	TGTGCCAACCTATACTCGGGAGGGTGCTACGAGCAGTACTTC	CANLYSGGCYEQYF